What follows describes a single T cell receptor (beta chain). Sequencing used immunoSEQ multiplex PCR; TCRdb keeps in-frame clones, though not all of them. This sample carries about 450,000 clones, 79% of them seen once, and the ten largest clones take 13%. The CDR3 contains 15 residues. CDR1 SGHNT and CDR2 YYREEE come from the germline V gene (reference sequence). Trimming took 4 bases from V and 8 from J; bases not matched to a gene: 9. This specimen comes from a study of shared clonotypes between healthy human individuals. The sequenced material came from PBMCs. The V and J genes are TRBV5-4 and TRBJ1-6; 7 bases agree with TRBD1. The source of this sequence is a woman aged 40-49 years in good health. Some clones in this sample may be carry-over from other donors' samples. For the CDR3, the DNA is TGTGCCAGCAGCAAGCAAGGGGGCATGGATTCACCCCTCCACTTT. It encodes CASSKQGGMDSPLHF.